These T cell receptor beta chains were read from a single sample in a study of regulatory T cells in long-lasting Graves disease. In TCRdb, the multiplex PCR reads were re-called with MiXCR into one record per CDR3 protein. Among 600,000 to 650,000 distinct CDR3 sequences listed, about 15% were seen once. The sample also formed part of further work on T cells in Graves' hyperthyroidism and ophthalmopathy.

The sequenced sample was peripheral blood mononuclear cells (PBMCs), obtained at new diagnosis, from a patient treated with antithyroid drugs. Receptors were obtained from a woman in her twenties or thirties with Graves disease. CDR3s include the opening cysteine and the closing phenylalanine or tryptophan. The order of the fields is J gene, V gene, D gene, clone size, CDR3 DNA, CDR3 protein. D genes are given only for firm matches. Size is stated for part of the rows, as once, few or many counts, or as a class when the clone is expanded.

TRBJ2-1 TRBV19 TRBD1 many TGTGCCAGCCAGAACCCGAGACAGGGACATGAGCAGTTCTTC CASQNPRQGHEQFF
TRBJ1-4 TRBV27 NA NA TGTGCCAGCACCTCTCCCGGGGAGAGTCGAGAAAAACTGTTTTTT CASTSPGESREKLFF
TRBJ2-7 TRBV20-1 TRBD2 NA TGCAGTGCTAGAGATGTTTCTAGCGGGAGCTACGAGCAGTACTTC CSARDVSSGSYEQYF
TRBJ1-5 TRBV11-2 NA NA TGTGCCAGCTGCGCTCAGTCGGGGCAGCCCCAGCATTTT CASCAQSGQPQHF
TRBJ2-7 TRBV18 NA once TGTGCCAGCTCCCATCAGGGGACCTACGAGCAGTACTTC CASSHQGTYEQYF
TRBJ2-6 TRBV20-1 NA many TGCAGTGCAACTGACAGCAGTGGGGCCAACGTCCTGACTTTC CSATDSSGANVLTF
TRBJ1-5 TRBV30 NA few TGTGCCTGGAGTTTAACCAGGGATCAGCCCCAGCATTTT CAWSLTRDQPQHF
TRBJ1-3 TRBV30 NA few TGTGCCTGGAAACCGGGGGCCAAAAACACCATATATTTT CAWKPGAKNTIYF
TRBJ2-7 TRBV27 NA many TGTGCCAGCAGTGGCCCTAGAACGGGAGCAGGGGGTTACGAGCAGTACTTC CASSGPRTGAGGYEQYF
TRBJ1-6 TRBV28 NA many TGTGCCAGCAGCCCCCCGCGGAATAATTCACCCCTCCACTTT CASSPPRNNSPLHF
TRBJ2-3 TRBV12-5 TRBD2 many TGTGCTAGTGGTGCGGGAGACCCTAGCACAGATACGCAGTATTTT CASGAGDPSTDTQYF
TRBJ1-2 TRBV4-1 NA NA TGCGCCAGCAGCCAAGATAGCGGGTACTATGGCTACACCTTC CASSQDSGYYGYTF
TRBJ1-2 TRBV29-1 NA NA TGCAGCGCAACACCCGGGGCCCCGAACTATGGCTACACCTTC CSATPGAPNYGYTF
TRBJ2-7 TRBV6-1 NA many TGTGCCAGCAGTGAGAGACAGACCTACGAGCAGTACTTC CASSERQTYEQYF
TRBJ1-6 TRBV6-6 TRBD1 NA TGTGCCAGCAGTTACTCCAACAGGGGAACGGGCTCCTATAATTCACCCCTCCACTTT CASSYSNRGTGSYNSPLHF
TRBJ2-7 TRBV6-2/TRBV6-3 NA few TGTGCCCCGTCGGCTGCCCTTAGGGCAGGGGCCTACGAGCAGTACTTC CAPSAALRAGAYEQYF
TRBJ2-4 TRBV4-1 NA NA TGCGCCAGCAGCCAACCCGGAGCTAAGGGTTACATTCAGTACTTC CASSQPGAKGYIQYF
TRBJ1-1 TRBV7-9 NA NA TGTGCCAGCAGCTTAGGGGCAGGGCCCACTGAAGCTTTCTTT CASSLGAGPTEAFF
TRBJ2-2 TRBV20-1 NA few TGCAGTGCCCTCCCGAGGAAACGCACCGGGGAGCTGTTTTTT CSALPRKRTGELFF
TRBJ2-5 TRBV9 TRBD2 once TGTGCCAGCAGCGTAGTGGACGGGGGGATGGAGACCCAGTACTTC CASSVVDGGMETQYF
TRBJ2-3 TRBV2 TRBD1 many TGTGCCAGCAGTGTAGGGACAGGGAGCACAGATACGCAGTATTTT CASSVGTGSTDTQYF
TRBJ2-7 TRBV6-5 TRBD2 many TGTGCCAGCAGTTACGGGCTAGCGGGTCGGTTCGAGCAGTACTTC CASSYGLAGRFEQYF
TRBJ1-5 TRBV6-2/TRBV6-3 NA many TGTGCCAGCAGTTACTCGCCAGGTCATCAGCCCCAGCATTTT CASSYSPGHQPQHF
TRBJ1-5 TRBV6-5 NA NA TGTGCCATCAGTTACACCACGAATCAGCCCCAGCATTTT CAISYTTNQPQHF
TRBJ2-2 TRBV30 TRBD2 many TGTGCCGGGACTAGCGGGGCCCTGATCGACACCGGGGAGCTGTTTTTT CAGTSGALIDTGELFF
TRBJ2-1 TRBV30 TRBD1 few TGTGCCTGGAGTGCCCAGGGGGCCCTATACAATGAGCAGTTCTTC CAWSAQGALYNEQFF
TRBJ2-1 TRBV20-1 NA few TGCAGTGCTAGGGACGAGTTAAATGAGCAGTTCTTC CSARDELNEQFF
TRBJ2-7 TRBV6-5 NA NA TGTGCCAGCAGTTACTCGATTTGGGGGGACGAGCAGTACTTC CASSYSIWGDEQYF
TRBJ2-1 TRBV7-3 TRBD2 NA TGTGCCAGCAGCTTAATTCGGGGCGACGCCGGGACTAGCGATACTCACTCCTACAATGAGCAGTTCTTC CASSLIRGDAGTSDTHSYNEQFF
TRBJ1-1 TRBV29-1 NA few TGCAGCGTTGAATATGTTGAGAACACTGAAGCTTTCTTT CSVEYVENTEAFF
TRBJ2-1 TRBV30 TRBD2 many TGTGCCTGGGCCAAGGTGGCGGGGAGGGGGTTCTTC CAWAKVAGRGFF
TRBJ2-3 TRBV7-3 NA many TGTGCCAGCAGCTTAACGATCACAGATACGCAGTATTTT CASSLTITDTQYF